These T cell receptor beta chains were read from a single sample in a study of blood T cells in healthy people across ages. TCRdb called the 5' RACE reads again in MiXCR, with one record for every CDR3 protein. The data show 600,000 or so distinct CDR3 sequences, with approximately 30% seen just once and approximately 14% held by the top ten. Sequenced input: blood. The receptors here all came from a woman aged 80 or over in good health. Both conserved end residues are part of each CDR3. The D gene is left open where the match is weak. A clone size is listed for some rows: how often the clone was seen (once, few, many), or a class if it is expanded.

J gene: TRBJ1-1
D gene: -
clone size: few
V gene: TRBV12-3/TRBV12-4
CDR3 DNA: TGTGCCACCAGGGCGGCAGGGCTGAACACTGAAGCTTTCTTT
CDR3 protein: CATRAAGLNTEAFF

J gene: TRBJ2-5
D gene: TRBD1
clone size: -
V gene: TRBV18
CDR3 DNA: TGTGCCAGCTCACCATTCGACAGGGATGGCGAGACCCAGTACTTC
CDR3 protein: CASSPFDRDGETQYF

J gene: TRBJ1-2
D gene: TRBD1
clone size: many
V gene: TRBV6-1
CDR3 DNA: TGTGCCAGCAGTGAGAGACAGGGGACAGGTTCCTATGGCTACACCTTC
CDR3 protein: CASSERQGTGSYGYTF

J gene: TRBJ2-3
D gene: TRBD2
clone size: many
V gene: TRBV9
CDR3 DNA: TGTGCCAGCAGCCCCCGACTAGCGGGGCTCACAGATACGCAGTATTTT
CDR3 protein: CASSPRLAGLTDTQYF

J gene: TRBJ2-7
D gene: TRBD1
clone size: -
V gene: TRBV12-3/TRBV12-4
CDR3 DNA: TGTGCCAGCAGTCCGCCTTCGGGACAGGGTTCCTACGAGCAGTACTTC
CDR3 protein: CASSPPSGQGSYEQYF

J gene: TRBJ1-1
D gene: -
clone size: -
V gene: TRBV21-1
CDR3 DNA: TGTGCCAGCAGCAGTACAGGGGAGATGAACACTGAAGCTTTCTTT
CDR3 protein: CASSSTGEMNTEAFF

J gene: TRBJ2-1
D gene: TRBD2
clone size: -
V gene: TRBV29-1
CDR3 DNA: TGCAGCGTTGAAGGGGTGATAGCGGGAGGGGCGGACAATGAGCAGTTCTTC
CDR3 protein: CSVEGVIAGGADNEQFF

J gene: TRBJ2-2
D gene: TRBD1
clone size: -
V gene: TRBV5-6
CDR3 DNA: TGTGCCAGCAGCTTGGCATACAGGGGTCGGGGCACCGGGGAGCTGTTTTTT
CDR3 protein: CASSLAYRGRGTGELFF

J gene: TRBJ2-7
D gene: -
clone size: once
V gene: TRBV27
CDR3 DNA: TGTGCCAGCAGCCGGGACGTTTGCGGCGAGCAGTACTTC
CDR3 protein: CASSRDVCGEQYF

J gene: TRBJ2-3
D gene: TRBD2
clone size: -
V gene: TRBV10-3
CDR3 DNA: TGTGCCATCAGTGACGGGGGGGGCACAGATACGCAGTATTTT
CDR3 protein: CAISDGGGTDTQYF

J gene: TRBJ1-1
D gene: TRBD1
clone size: many
V gene: TRBV5-1
CDR3 DNA: TGCGCCAGCAGCTTGGCAGGGGGAAAGAGCACTGAAGCTTTCTTT
CDR3 protein: CASSLAGGKSTEAFF

J gene: TRBJ2-7
D gene: -
clone size: many
V gene: TRBV5-1
CDR3 DNA: TGCGCCAGCAGCTCCCGGACTGTGACCTACGAGCAGTACTTC
CDR3 protein: CASSSRTVTYEQYF

J gene: TRBJ1-2
D gene: -
clone size: many
V gene: TRBV6-1
CDR3 DNA: TGTGCCAGCAGTGTGGGAAACTATGGCTACACCTTC
CDR3 protein: CASSVGNYGYTF

J gene: TRBJ2-5
D gene: TRBD2
clone size: few
V gene: TRBV9
CDR3 DNA: TGTGCCAGCAGCGTAGGGGGGGGGCAAGAGACCCAGTACTTC
CDR3 protein: CASSVGGGQETQYF

J gene: TRBJ2-1
D gene: TRBD2
clone size: -
V gene: TRBV7-3
CDR3 DNA: TGTGCCAGCAGCTCGACTAGCGGGGGGGAAAGCTCCTACAATGAGCAGTTCTTC
CDR3 protein: CASSSTSGGESSYNEQFF

J gene: TRBJ2-7
D gene: -
clone size: many
V gene: TRBV20-1
CDR3 DNA: TGCAGTGCTAGACCCCCTGGCAGGCTGAACTACGAGCAGTACTTC
CDR3 protein: CSARPPGRLNYEQYF

J gene: TRBJ2-3
D gene: -
clone size: many
V gene: TRBV25-1
CDR3 DNA: TGTGCCAGCAGTGAAGACCCTGGACCGCGAGATACGCAGTATTTT
CDR3 protein: CASSEDPGPRDTQYF

J gene: TRBJ1-1
D gene: -
clone size: few
V gene: TRBV28
CDR3 DNA: TGTGCCAGCAGTTTAGGCGCAGGGTTCGGGACTGAAGCTTTCTTT
CDR3 protein: CASSLGAGFGTEAFF

J gene: TRBJ2-3
D gene: TRBD2
clone size: many
V gene: TRBV12-3/TRBV12-4
CDR3 DNA: TGTGCCAGCACCGACCCGGGACTAGCGGGTGCAAATACGCAGTATTTT
CDR3 protein: CASTDPGLAGANTQYF

J gene: TRBJ1-6
D gene: -
clone size: many
V gene: TRBV9
CDR3 DNA: TGTGCCAGCAGCGTAGGACCGAGGCGGATGCAGTCACCCCTCCACTTT
CDR3 protein: CASSVGPRRMQSPLHF

J gene: TRBJ1-2
D gene: -
clone size: many
V gene: TRBV20-1
CDR3 DNA: TGCAGTGCTAGTCACGGCTATGGCTACACCTTC
CDR3 protein: CSASHGYGYTF

J gene: TRBJ1-1
D gene: -
clone size: few
V gene: TRBV28
CDR3 DNA: TGTGCCAGCAGTGTCCAGGGTTGGGCTGAAGCTTTCTTT
CDR3 protein: CASSVQGWAEAFF

J gene: TRBJ2-5
D gene: TRBD2
clone size: -
V gene: TRBV19
CDR3 DNA: TGTGCCAGTACCGGACTAGCGGGGGGGCAAGAGACCCAGTACTTC
CDR3 protein: CASTGLAGGQETQYF

J gene: TRBJ2-7
D gene: -
clone size: many
V gene: TRBV20-1
CDR3 DNA: TGCAGTGCTAGAGAGAGGGGCTTAGGCTACGAGCAGTACTTC
CDR3 protein: CSARERGLGYEQYF

J gene: TRBJ2-5
D gene: TRBD2
clone size: few
V gene: TRBV7-2
CDR3 DNA: TGTGCCAGCAGCCGGCGCGGGGGGGGCCGGGGGAATGAGCAGTACTTC
CDR3 protein: CASSRRGGGRGNEQYF

J gene: TRBJ2-1
D gene: -
clone size: many
V gene: TRBV6-5
CDR3 DNA: TGTGCCAGCAGCTCCCCCGGCAATGAGCAGTTCTTC
CDR3 protein: CASSSPGNEQFF